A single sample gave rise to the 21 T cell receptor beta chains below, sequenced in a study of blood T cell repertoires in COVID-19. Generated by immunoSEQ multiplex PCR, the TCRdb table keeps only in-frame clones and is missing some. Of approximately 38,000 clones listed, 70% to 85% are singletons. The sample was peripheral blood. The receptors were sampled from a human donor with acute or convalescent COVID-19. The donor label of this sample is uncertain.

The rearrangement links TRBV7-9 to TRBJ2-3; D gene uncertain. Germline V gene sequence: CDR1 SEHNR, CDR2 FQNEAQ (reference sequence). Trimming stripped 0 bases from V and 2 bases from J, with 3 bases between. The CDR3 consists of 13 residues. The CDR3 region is CASSLALTDTQYF. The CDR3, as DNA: TGTGCCAGCAGCTTAGCACTCACAGATACGCAGTATTTT.

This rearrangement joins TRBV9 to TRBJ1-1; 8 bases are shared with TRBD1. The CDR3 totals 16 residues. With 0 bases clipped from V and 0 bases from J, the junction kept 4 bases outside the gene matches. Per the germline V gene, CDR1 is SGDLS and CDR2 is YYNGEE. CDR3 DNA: TGTGCCAGCAGCGTAGCAGGGGGCGCGGTGAACACTGAAGCTTTCTTT. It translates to CASSVAGGAVNTEAFF.

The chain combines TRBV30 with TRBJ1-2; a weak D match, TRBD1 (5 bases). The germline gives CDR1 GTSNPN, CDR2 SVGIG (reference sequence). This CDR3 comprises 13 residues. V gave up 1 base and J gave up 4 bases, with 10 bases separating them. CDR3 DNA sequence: TGTGCCTGGAGTGGGGGGGTCAGCTATGGCTACACCTTC. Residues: CAWSGGVSYGYTF. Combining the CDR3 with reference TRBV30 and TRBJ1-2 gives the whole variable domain SQTIHQWPATLVQPVGSPLSLECTVEGTSNPNLYWYRQAAGRGLQLLFYSVGIGQISSEVPQNLSASRPQDRQFILSSKKLLLSDSGFYLCAWSGGVSYGYTFGSGTRLTVV.

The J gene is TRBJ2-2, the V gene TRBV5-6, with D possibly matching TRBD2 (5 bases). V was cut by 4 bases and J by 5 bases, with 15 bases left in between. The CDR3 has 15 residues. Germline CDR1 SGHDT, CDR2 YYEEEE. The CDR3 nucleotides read TGTGCCAGCAGCGGCCCGGGGAGAGGAACCGGGGAGCTGTTTTTT. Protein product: CASSGPGRGTGELFF.

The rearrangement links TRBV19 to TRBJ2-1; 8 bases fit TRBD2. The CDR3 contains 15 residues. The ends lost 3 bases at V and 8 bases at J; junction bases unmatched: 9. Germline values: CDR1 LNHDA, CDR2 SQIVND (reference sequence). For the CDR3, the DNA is TGTGCCAGTAGTATCCGGGGGGGGGAGATCGATGAGCAGTTCTTC. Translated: CASSIRGGEIDEQFF. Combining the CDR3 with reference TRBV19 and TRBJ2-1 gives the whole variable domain DGGITQSPKYLFRKEGQNVTLSCEQNLNHDAMYWYRQDPGQGLRLIYYSQIVNDFQKGDIAEGYSVSREKKESFPLTVTSAQKNPTAFYLCASSIRGGEIDEQFFGPGTRLTVL.

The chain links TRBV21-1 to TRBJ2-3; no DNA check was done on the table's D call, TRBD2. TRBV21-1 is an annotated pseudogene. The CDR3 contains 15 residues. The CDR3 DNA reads TGTGCCAGCAGTTGGCTAGCGGGAATCTCAGATACGCAGTATTTT. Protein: CASSWLAGISDTQYF.

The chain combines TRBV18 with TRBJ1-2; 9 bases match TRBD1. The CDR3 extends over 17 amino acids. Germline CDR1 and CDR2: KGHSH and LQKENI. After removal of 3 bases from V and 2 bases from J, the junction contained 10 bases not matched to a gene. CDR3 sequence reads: CASSPGGDRASNYGYTF. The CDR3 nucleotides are TGTGCCAGCTCACCGGGGGGGGACAGGGCTTCGAACTATGGCTACACCTTC.

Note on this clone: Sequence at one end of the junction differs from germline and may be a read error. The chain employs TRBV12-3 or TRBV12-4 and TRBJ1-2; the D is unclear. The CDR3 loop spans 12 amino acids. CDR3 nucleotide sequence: TGTGCCAGCAGTTTTGGGTCACTGGGAGCCCTCTTC. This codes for CASSFGSLGALF.

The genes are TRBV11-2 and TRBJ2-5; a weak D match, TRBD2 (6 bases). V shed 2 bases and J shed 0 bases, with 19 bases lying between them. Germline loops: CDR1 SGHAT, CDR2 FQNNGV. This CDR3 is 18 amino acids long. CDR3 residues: CASSLLEGGSPYQETQYF. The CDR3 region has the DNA TGTGCCAGCAGCTTATTGGAAGGAGGGTCCCCGTACCAAGAGACCCAGTACTTC.

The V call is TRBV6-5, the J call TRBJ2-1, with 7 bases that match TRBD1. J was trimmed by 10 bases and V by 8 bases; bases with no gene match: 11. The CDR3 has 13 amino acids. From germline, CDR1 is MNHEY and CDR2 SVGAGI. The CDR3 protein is CASRQTGYWEQFF. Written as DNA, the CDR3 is TGTGCCAGCCGACAGACAGGGTATTGGGAGCAGTTCTTC.

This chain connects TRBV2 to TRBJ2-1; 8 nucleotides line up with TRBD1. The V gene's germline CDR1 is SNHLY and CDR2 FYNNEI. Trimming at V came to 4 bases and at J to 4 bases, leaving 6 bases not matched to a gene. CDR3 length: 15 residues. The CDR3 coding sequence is TGTGCCAGCAGTGGGGGACAGGTCGGGTACAATGAGCAGTTCTTC. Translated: CASSGGQVGYNEQFF.

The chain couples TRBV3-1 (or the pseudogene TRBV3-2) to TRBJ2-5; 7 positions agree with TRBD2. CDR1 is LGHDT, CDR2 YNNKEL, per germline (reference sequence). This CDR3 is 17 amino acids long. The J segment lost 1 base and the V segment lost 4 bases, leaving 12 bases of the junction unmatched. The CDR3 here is CASSLTLLAATQETQYF. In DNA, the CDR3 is TGTGCCAGCAGCCTCACACTGCTAGCGGCAACCCAAGAGACCCAGTACTTC.

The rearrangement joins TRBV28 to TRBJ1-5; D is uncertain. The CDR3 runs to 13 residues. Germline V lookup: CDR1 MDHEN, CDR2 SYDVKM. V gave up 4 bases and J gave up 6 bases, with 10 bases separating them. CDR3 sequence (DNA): TGTGCCAGCAGTTCCCCCCTTAGTCAGCCCCAGCATTTT. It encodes CASSSPLSQPQHF.

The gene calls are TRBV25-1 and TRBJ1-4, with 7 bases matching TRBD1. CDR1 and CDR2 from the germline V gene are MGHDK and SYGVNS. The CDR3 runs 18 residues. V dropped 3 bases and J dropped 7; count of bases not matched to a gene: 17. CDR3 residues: CASSDPAKTGAFGEKLFF. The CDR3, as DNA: TGTGCCAGCAGTGATCCAGCCAAAACAGGGGCGTTTGGTGAAAAACTGTTTTTT.

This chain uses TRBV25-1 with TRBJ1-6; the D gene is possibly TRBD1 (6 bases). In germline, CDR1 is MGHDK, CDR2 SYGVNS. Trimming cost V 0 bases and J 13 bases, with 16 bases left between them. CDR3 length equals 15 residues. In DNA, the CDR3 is TGTGCCAGCAGTGAATATCGACAGGTCTTTGGTCCCCTCCACTTT. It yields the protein CASSEYRQVFGPLHF.

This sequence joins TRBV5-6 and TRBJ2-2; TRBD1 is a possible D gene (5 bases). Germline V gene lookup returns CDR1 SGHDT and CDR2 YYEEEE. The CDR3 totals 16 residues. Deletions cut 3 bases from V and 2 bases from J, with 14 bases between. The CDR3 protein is CASSWVQALNTGELFF. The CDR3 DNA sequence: TGTGCCAGCAGCTGGGTACAGGCACTCAACACCGGGGAGCTGTTTTTT.

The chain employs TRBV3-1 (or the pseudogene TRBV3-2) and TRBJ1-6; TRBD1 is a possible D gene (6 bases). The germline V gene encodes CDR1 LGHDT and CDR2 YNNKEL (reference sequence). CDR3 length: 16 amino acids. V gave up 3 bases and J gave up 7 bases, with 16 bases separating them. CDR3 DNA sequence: TGTGCCAGCAGCCAGAATTGGGACACGCGAAATTCACCCCTCCACTTT. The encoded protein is CASSQNWDTRNSPLHF.

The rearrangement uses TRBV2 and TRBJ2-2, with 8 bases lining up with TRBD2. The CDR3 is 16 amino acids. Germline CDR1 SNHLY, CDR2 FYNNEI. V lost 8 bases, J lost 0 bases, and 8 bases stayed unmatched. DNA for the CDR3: TGTGCCAGCCTCCAAAGCGGGGGTACGAACACCGGGGAGCTGTTTTTT. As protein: CASLQSGGTNTGELFF.

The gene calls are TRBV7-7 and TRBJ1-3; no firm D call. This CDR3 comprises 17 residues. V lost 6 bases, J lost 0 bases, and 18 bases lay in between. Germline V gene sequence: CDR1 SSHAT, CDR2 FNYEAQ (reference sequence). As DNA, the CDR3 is TGTGCCAGCAGACGAAGGACTGCGTGGCTCTCTGGAAACACCATATATTTT. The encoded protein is CASRRRTAWLSGNTIYF.

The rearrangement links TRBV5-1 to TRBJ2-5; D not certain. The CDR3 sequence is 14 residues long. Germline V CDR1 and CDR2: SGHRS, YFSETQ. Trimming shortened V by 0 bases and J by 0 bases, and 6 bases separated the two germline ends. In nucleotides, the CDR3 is TGCGCCAGCAGCTTGGGCACACACCAAGAGACCCAGTACTTC. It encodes CASSLGTHQETQYF.

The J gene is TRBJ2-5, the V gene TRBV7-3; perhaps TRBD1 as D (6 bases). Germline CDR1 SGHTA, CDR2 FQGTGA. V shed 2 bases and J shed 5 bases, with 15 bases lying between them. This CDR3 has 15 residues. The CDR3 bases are TGTGCCAGCAGCTTACGCAGGGGCTTAGGGGAGACCCAGTACTTC. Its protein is CASSLRRGLGETQYF.